This paragraph covers one T cell receptor beta chain sequence. Antigen specificity is unknown. The data are from a study of T cells in Graves' hyperthyroidism and ophthalmopathy. The CDR3 extends over 16 amino acids. Germline CDR1 SGDLS, CDR2 YYNGEE. V dropped 0 bases and J dropped 5; count of bases not matched to a gene: 7. Lactation, pregnancy, other autoimmune disease or uncontrolled infection led to exclusion of patients. Blood sampling occurred at first hyperthyroidism diagnosis, ahead of any ophthalmopathy symptoms. Overall study findings and caveats: Clonotypes that were expanded in thyroid above 0.001 mostly appeared in blood too. Ophthalmopathy was identified by the model a median about 6.8 months ahead of onset.

Using RNA transcripts as the source, TCR beta CDR3 regions were amplified. The HTBI primer set served for first-round RT-PCR of the TCR CDR3. TCRdb ran MiXCR on the multiplex PCR reads and lists one entry per CDR3 protein. The table records 650,000 to 850,000 distinct CDR3 sequences, 18% of them present only once. The V gene is TRBV9, the J gene TRBJ1-3; TRBD1 matches at 8 bases. This sequence originates from a woman aged 50 to 60 with Graves' hyperthyroidism that later progressed to Graves' ophthalmopathy. Sequenced input: blood. The CDR3 loop reads CASSVASGDRRNTIYF. CDR3 bases: TGTGCCAGCAGCGTAGCTTCGGGGGACAGGCGAAACACCATATATTTT.